Sequencing of this TCR beta chain was carried out in a study of T cells after yellow fever vaccination. Findings and limits, study-wide: There was a possibility that FACS-sorted repertoires contained abundant clonotypes contaminating from the bulk population.

Regarding this clonotype: Its antigen is not known.

The CDR3 has 14 residues. The V end was cut by 11 bases, the J end by 6 bases, with 20 bases between. The germline V gene has CDR1 LNHDA and CDR2 SQIVND (reference sequence). UMIs and a universal primer site were added when TCR cDNA was made by 5'RACE template switching. TCRdb passed the 5' RACE reads through MiXCR, listing each CDR3 protein once. The table records some 350,000 distinct CDR3 sequences, under 5% of them present only once. The chain links TRBV19 to TRBJ1-5; D may be TRBD1 (6 bases). Source: PBMCs, taken 5 days after the yellow fever booster vaccination. This TCR was sampled from a man aged 18 to 29 who received the YFV17D yellow fever vaccine. In DNA, the CDR3 is TGTGCCTCCCTTGAGGAGACAGGCGGTCAGCCCCAGCATTTT. This encodes CASLEETGGQPQHF.